This is a list of T cell receptor beta chains from one sample in a study of technical replicates of blood from a handful of donors. Profiled with immunoSEQ multiplex PCR; TCRdb holds only in-frame clones, not every one. Among 79,000 or so clones listed, roughly 91% were seen once. Sequencing was done on a sample of T cells isolated from PBMCs. The receptor source for this set is a human donor in good health. Both conserved end residues are part of each CDR3. D genes are given only for firm matches. Only part of the rows carry a size: once, few, many, or a class if the clone is expanded.

d_call j_call clone_size v_call cdr3_nt cdr3_aa
TRBD2 TRBJ2-3 . TRBV6-4 TGTGCCAGCAGTAAACTAGCGGGAGGTGAAGCAGATACGCAGTATTTT CASSKLAGGEADTQYF
. TRBJ2-1 . TRBV12-5 TGTGCTAGTGGTTCCCCCGGGACTCCCTACAATGAGCAGTTCTTC CASGSPGTPYNEQFF
. TRBJ2-1 . TRBV28 TGTGCCAGCAGTCCCATAACTAGCCTTGGCGAGCAGTTCTTC CASSPITSLGEQFF
TRBD1 TRBJ2-7 . TRBV10-3 TGTGCCATCAGAAGGACAGGAAGCTCCTACGAGCAGTACTTC CAIRRTGSSYEQYF
TRBD2 TRBJ2-5 . TRBV7-9 TGTGCCAGCAGCTTGGCCGGGAGGAAGACCCAGTACTTC CASSLAGRKTQYF
TRBD1 TRBJ2-4 . TRBV5-1 TGCGCCAGCAGCTCCGGGACAGGTGGGGCCAAAAACATTCAGTACTTC CASSSGTGGAKNIQYF
TRBD1 TRBJ2-1 . TRBV29-1 TGCAGCGGACTATACCGGGACAGGGGGTACAATGAGCAGTTCTTC CSGLYRDRGYNEQFF
. TRBJ2-5 . TRBV27 TGTGCCAGCAGTCCAGGGTTTCGGGCAGAGACCCAGTACTTC CASSPGFRAETQYF
. TRBJ2-1 few TRBV7-9 TGTGCCAGCAGCTTAAATTCAGGGATAAATGAGCAGTTCTTC CASSLNSGINEQFF
TRBD2 TRBJ2-7 . TRBV2 TGTGCCAGCAGTGAAGAGGGACTAGCGGGAATCGAGCAGTACTTC CASSEEGLAGIEQYF
. TRBJ2-3 . TRBV5-4 TGTGCCAGCAGCCCGGGGGTTGGGAGTCCCGGCAGCACAGATACGCAGTATTTT CASSPGVGSPGSTDTQYF
TRBD2 TRBJ2-7 . TRBV11-2 TGTGCCAGCAGCCGCAGCGGGGGGACCTCCTACGAGCAGTACTTC CASSRSGGTSYEQYF
. TRBJ2-5 . TRBV5-4 TGTGCCAGCAGCTTGGGACTCCAAGAGACCCAGTACTTC CASSLGLQETQYF
. TRBJ2-7 . TRBV29-1 TGCACCGACCGGAGGGAGGTAAGTTACGAGCAGTACTTC CTDRREVSYEQYF
. TRBJ1-2 . TRBV7-9 TGTGCCAGCAGTCCCACTACGGATTCTAACTATGGCTACACCTTC CASSPTTDSNYGYTF
. TRBJ2-7 . TRBV5-6 TGTGCCAGCAGCTTCACGGCTACTAAGGAGTACTTC CASSFTATKEYF
TRBD2 TRBJ2-1 . TRBV9 TGTGCCAGCAGCCCTCAGTTAGCGGGAGGGAAGGTCGATGAGCAGTTCTTC CASSPQLAGGKVDEQFF
TRBD1 TRBJ2-2 . TRBV5-5 TGTGCCAGCAGTTTGGGACAGTTCTTCCCCGGGGAGCTGTTTTTT CASSLGQFFPGELFF
. TRBJ1-5 . TRBV29-1 TGCAGCGTTGTTACAGGCGGGGGTGGACCCCAGCATTTT CSVVTGGGGPQHF
. TRBJ2-5 once TRBV7-8 TGTGCCAGCAGCTTAGATCCAGCGGAGACCCAGTACTTC CASSLDPAETQYF
. TRBJ2-2 . TRBV5-1 TGCGCCAGCACAACAACGAACACCGGGGAGCTGTTTTTT CASTTTNTGELFF
TRBD1 TRBJ1-5 few TRBV7-6 TGTGCCAGCAGCAGGTATACAGGGGAAGATCAGCCCCAGCATTTT CASSRYTGEDQPQHF
. TRBJ1-1 few TRBV28 TGTGCCAGCCTGATCAGGGAGAACACTGAAGCTTTCTTT CASLIRENTEAFF
. TRBJ1-2 . TRBV29-1 TGCAGCTCCGAGGGAATTAAGGGCTACACCTTC CSSEGIKGYTF
. TRBJ1-5 . TRBV6-1 TGTGCCAGCAGTCTGACAGGCTTCAATCAGCCCCAGCATTTT CASSLTGFNQPQHF
. TRBJ1-5 . TRBV2 TGTGCCAGCAGTTACGGGGAGTCAGGTCAGCCCCAGCATTTT CASSYGESGQPQHF
. TRBJ2-1 . TRBV6-1 TGTGCCAGCAGTGGTGCGACCCACCGGGGGGCCAATGAGCAGTTCTTC CASSGATHRGANEQFF
. TRBJ2-5 . TRBV19 TGTGCCAGTAGTCCCGGACAGATTCAAGAGACCCAGTACTTC CASSPGQIQETQYF
. TRBJ1-2 . TRBV21-1 TGTGCCAGCAGCATAAGTGGCAACTATGGCTACACCTTC CASSISGNYGYTF
TRBD2 TRBJ2-5 . TRBV7-6 TGTGCCAGCAGACAACCGGGACTACAAGAGACCCAGTACTTC CASRQPGLQETQYF
TRBD1 TRBJ2-5 . TRBV2 TGTGCCAGCAGTGGTGGACAGGGGGGGCAAGAGACCCAGTACTTC CASSGGQGGQETQYF
. TRBJ2-1 . TRBV2 TGTGCCAGCAAGTCCCCCCCGGTATACAATGAGCAGTTCTTC CASKSPPVYNEQFF
. TRBJ2-7 few TRBV9 TGTGCCAGCAGCGTAGGTGGGGCTAGGTCCTACGAGCAGTACTTC CASSVGGARSYEQYF
TRBD1 TRBJ2-5 . TRBV6-6 TGTGCCAGCAGTGACAGGGGTGAAGAGACCCAGTACTTC CASSDRGEETQYF
. TRBJ2-7 once TRBV19 TGTGCCACACGGCAGGGGTCGGACGAGCAGTACTTC CATRQGSDEQYF
. TRBJ2-1 . TRBV27 TGTGCCAGCGGGTCCATAGCGGATGTCTCCTACAATGAGCAGTTCTTC CASGSIADVSYNEQFF
. TRBJ2-1 once TRBV2 TGTGCCAGCAGGAGGGATGGGGTTGAGCAGTTCTTC CASRRDGVEQFF
TRBD2 TRBJ2-2 . TRBV2 TGTGCCAGCAGGCCAGGAACGACTAGCGGGCGGTCGAACACCGGGGAGCTGTTTTTT CASRPGTTSGRSNTGELFF
. TRBJ1-4 . TRBV21-1 TGTGCCAGCAGCGGGTCAACAGGGGATGGGTGTGAAAAACTGTTTTTT CASSGSTGDGCEKLFF
TRBD1 TRBJ2-1 . TRBV27 TGTGCCAGCAGAACACCCCAAGGGGGCCACAATGAGCAGTTCTTC CASRTPQGGHNEQFF
. TRBJ1-5 . TRBV11-2 TGTGCCAGCAGCTTAGAGGGGGGATATCAGCCCCAGCATTTT CASSLEGGYQPQHF
TRBD2 TRBJ2-2 . TRBV5-1 TGCGCCAGCAGCTTGAGAGCGGGAGAAGGCGGGGAGCTGTTTTTT CASSLRAGEGGELFF